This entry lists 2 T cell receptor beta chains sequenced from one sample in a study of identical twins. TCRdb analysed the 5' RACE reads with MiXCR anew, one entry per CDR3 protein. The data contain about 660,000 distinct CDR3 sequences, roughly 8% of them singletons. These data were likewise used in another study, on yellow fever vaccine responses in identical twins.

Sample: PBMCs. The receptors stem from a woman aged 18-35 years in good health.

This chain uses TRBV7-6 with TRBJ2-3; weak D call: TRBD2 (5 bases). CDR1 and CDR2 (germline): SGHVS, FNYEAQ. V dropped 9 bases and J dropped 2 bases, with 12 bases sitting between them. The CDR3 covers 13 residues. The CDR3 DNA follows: TGTGCCAGTAAGCGGTCCAACACAGATACGCAGTATTTT. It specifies CASKRSNTDTQYF.

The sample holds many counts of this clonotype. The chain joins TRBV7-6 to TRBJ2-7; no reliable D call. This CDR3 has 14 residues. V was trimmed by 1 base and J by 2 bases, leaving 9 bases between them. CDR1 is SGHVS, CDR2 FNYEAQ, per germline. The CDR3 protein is CASSLVGSAYEQYF. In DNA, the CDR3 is TGTGCCAGCAGCTTAGTAGGGTCCGCCTACGAGCAGTACTTC. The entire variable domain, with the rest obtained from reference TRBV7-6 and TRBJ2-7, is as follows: GAGVSQSPRYKVTKRGQDVALRCDPISGHVSLYWYRQALGQGPEFLTYFNYEAQQDKSGLPNDRFSAERPEGSISTLTIQRTEQRDSAMYRCASSLVGSAYEQYFGPGTRLTVT.